A single TCR beta chain is shown here with its context. Sequencing used immunoSEQ multiplex PCR; TCRdb keeps in-frame clones, though not all of them. The data hold 250,000 to 300,000 clones, with more than 70% observed a single time. The V end was cut by 0 bases, the J end by 11 bases, with 16 bases between. The CDR3 totals 14 residues. Germline lookup yields CDR1 LGHDT and CDR2 YNNKEL (reference sequence). The data were obtained in a study of blood T cell repertoires in COVID-19. About the research overall: COVID-19 samples, acute and convalescent, were from the United States, Italy and Spain.

Specimen: PBMCs or T cells enriched from blood (not recorded which). V usage is TRBV3-1 (or the pseudogene TRBV3-2) and J usage is TRBJ2-5; perhaps TRBD1 as D (6 bases). This clonotype was sampled from a woman in her sixties in a cohort exposed to, infected with or recovered from COVID-19 (not recorded which). The CDR3 spells CASSQDLQGPVQYF. The CDR3, as DNA: TGTGCCAGCAGCCAAGATTTGCAGGGGCCGGTACAGTACTTC.